These 4 T cell receptor beta chains share one sample of origin, sequenced in a study of T cells after yellow fever vaccination. TCRdb fed the 5' RACE reads into MiXCR, producing one record per CDR3 protein. The repertoire includes hundreds of thousands of distinct CDR3 sequences, roughly 20% of them detected once, and roughly a sixth sits in the top ten. The specimen comprised PBMCs, sampled before the yellow fever booster vaccination. The source of these receptors is a young man who received the YFV17D yellow fever vaccine.

V and J are TRBV7-3 and TRBJ2-6, with D possibly being TRBD1 (6 bases). The CDR3 sequence is 15 residues long. With 4 bases removed from V and 2 bases from J, the gap between germline ends came to 9 bases. From germline, CDR1 is SGHTA and CDR2 FQGTGA. The CDR3 loop is CASSSGQTGANVLTF. The CDR3 DNA reads as TGTGCCAGCAGCTCCGGACAGACTGGGGCCAACGTCCTGACTTTC.

The chain employs TRBV6-1 and TRBJ1-1; 7 nucleotides match TRBD1. The CDR3 covers 14 residues. Losses at the gene ends were 6 bases for V and 2 bases for J; bases not matched to a gene: 6. Germline V lookup: CDR1 MNHNS, CDR2 SASEGT. CDR3 DNA: TGTGCCAGCAGGAAACAGGGGTCAAACACTGAAGCTTTCTTT. It translates to CASRKQGSNTEAFF.

In its sample, this clonotype was seen a few times. The genes are TRBV11-2 and TRBJ2-1; 11 positions agree with TRBD2. This CDR3 contains 15 residues. With V trimmed by 2 bases and J by 5 bases, 2 bases remained unmatched. CDR1 and CDR2 (germline): SGHAT, FQNNGV. CDR3 loop: CASSLTSGRHNEQFF. CDR3 coding DNA: TGTGCCAGCAGCTTAACTAGCGGGAGACACAATGAGCAGTTCTTC.

The sample holds one count of this clonotype. At one end the junction does not follow the germline gene, possibly because of a read error. This rearrangement joins TRBV7-2 to TRBJ2-5, with D tentatively TRBD1 or TRBD2 (5 bases each). Germline V gives CDR1 SGHTA, CDR2 FQGNSA. The CDR3 has 15 amino acids. This chain's CDR3 is CASSLAGTQQGTQYF. CDR3 nucleotide sequence: TGTGCCAGCAGCTTGGCCGGGACGCAGCAAGGGACCCAGTACTTC.